The present entry profiles one T cell receptor beta chain with its context. Its antigen is unidentified. cDNA molecules carried unique molecular identifiers, and template switching added a universal primer site. Using its own MiXCR run on the 5' RACE reads, TCRdb lists one record per CDR3 protein. Altogether 640,000 or so distinct CDR3 sequences are present, 5.5% to 6.5% being singletons, with the ten largest covering roughly 2%. The CDR3 runs 16 residues. V lost 6 bases and J 0 bases, leaving 15 bases between the germline ends. CDR1 and CDR2 (germline): LNHDA, SQIVND (reference sequence). The sample is drawn from a study of identical twins. General observations from the study: Invariant MAIT and iNKT cells may have partly biased zero-insertion analyses.

Donors were all healthy Caucasians. The TCR originated in a man aged 18 to 30 in good health. J is TRBJ1-3 and V is TRBV19; no clear D. The sequenced material came from naive T cells sorted from blood. The CDR3 bases are TGTGCCAGTAGCCTTCTGTCAGGCCTCTCTGGAAACACCATATATTTT. This sequence encodes CASSLLSGLSGNTIYF.